Below, 9 T cell receptor beta chains from the same sample are listed, as sequenced in a study of Ad26.COV2.S vaccination and SARS-CoV-2 variants. Noted treatment: roughly 19 received Ad26.COV2.S at low or high dose, single or two shots; 5 received placebo; per-sample allocation not given. Collection of samples fell on day 63 after the first vaccine or placebo injection. Profiled with immunoSEQ multiplex PCR; TCRdb holds only in-frame clones, not every one. There are about 380,000 clones in the sample; 83% occur only once, and 7.4% lies in the top ten. The sequencing used peripheral blood, collected in a trial of Ad26.COV2.S vaccine versus placebo. The receptor set was obtained from a person between 18 and 65 years old who received the Ad26.COV2.S COVID-19 vaccine or a placebo.

This clone was detected a few times. The rearrangement joins TRBV7-9 to TRBJ1-5; a weak D match, TRBD1 (5 bases). The CDR3 loop spans 13 amino acids. In germline, CDR1 is SEHNR, CDR2 FQNEAQ (reference sequence). Trimming removed 5 bases from V and 7 bases from J, with 12 bases in between. CDR3 residues: CASSAQGDQPQHF. Written as DNA, the CDR3 is TGTGCCAGCAGCGCTCAGGGAGACCAGCCCCAGCATTTT.

The V call is TRBV29-1, the J call TRBJ1-2; no definite D call. The CDR3 spans 13 residues. The V end was cut by 4 bases, the J end by 3 bases, with 12 bases between. From germline, CDR1 is SQVTM and CDR2 ANQGSEA. In nucleotides, the CDR3 is TGCAGCGTTGGTAGACACCGGGACTATGGCTACACCTTC. As protein: CSVGRHRDYGYTF.

This rearrangement joins TRBV15 to TRBJ2-2; no definite D call. Looked up from germline, CDR1 is LNHNV and CDR2 is YYDKDF (reference sequence). Trimming removed 0 bases from V and 7 bases from J, with 9 bases in between. CDR3 length: 14 residues. The CDR3 DNA reads TGTGCCACCAGCAGAGATAAAGGAATCGGGGAGCTGTTTTTT. Amino acids: CATSRDKGIGELFF.

The chain joins TRBV4-2 to TRBJ1-2; unclear D gene. The CDR3 is made up of 17 amino acids. Trimming stripped 4 bases from V and 4 bases from J, with 22 bases between. Germline V gene lookup returns CDR1 LGHNA and CDR2 YNFKEQ. In DNA, the CDR3 is TGTGCCAGCAGCCTTTGGACGGAGAGAGGGAGACCCTATGGCTACACCTTC. It is translated as CASSLWTERGRPYGYTF.

The J gene is TRBJ2-1, the V gene TRBV10-1; 10 nucleotides align to TRBD2. J was trimmed by 5 bases and V by 3 bases; bases with no gene match: 7. The CDR3 consists of 16 residues. Germline CDR1 WNHNN, CDR2 SYGVQD (reference sequence). The DNA for the CDR3 is TGCGCCAGCAGTGAAACCGCCGGGACTAGCGACAATGAGCAGTTCTTC. Protein product: CASSETAGTSDNEQFF.

J is TRBJ1-1 and V is TRBV9; no clear D. V lost 2 bases, J lost 0 bases, and 8 bases lay in between. CDR1 is SGDLS and CDR2 is YYNGEE in the germline V gene. The CDR3 contains 14 residues. CDR3 sequence (DNA): TGTGCCAGCAGCGTGGGGAACGTGAACACTGAAGCTTTCTTT. This sequence encodes CASSVGNVNTEAFF.

This clone appeared a few times. The CDR3, as DNA: TGTGCCAGCAGCTCGGACTGGAGGGGGGAGCAGTACTTC. Translating it yields CASSSDWRGEQYF. The chain uses TRBV7-2 and TRBJ2-7; the D call may be TRBD1 or TRBD2 (6 bases each). The V gene's germline CDR1 is SGHTA and CDR2 FQGNSA. The length of the CDR3 is 13 residues. The V end was cut by 4 bases, the J end by 7 bases, with 14 bases between.

The chain employs TRBV25-1 and TRBJ1-1; tentative D call: TRBD1 (5 bases). The CDR3 consists of 15 residues. Trimming removed 7 bases at V and 1 base at J, with 16 bases between. Per the germline V gene, CDR1 is MGHDK and CDR2 is SYGVNS. Here the CDR3 reads CASTPNLGGNTEAFF. In nucleotides, the CDR3 is TGTGCCAGCACCCCGAACCTTGGGGGGAACACTGAAGCTTTCTTT.

The chain recombines TRBV3-1 (or the pseudogene TRBV3-2) with TRBJ1-4; no definite D call. V gave up 1 base and J gave up 5 bases, with 5 bases separating them. From germline, CDR1 is LGHDT and CDR2 YNNKEL (reference sequence). This CDR3 comprises 13 residues. The CDR3 bases are TGTGCCAGCAGCCAAGTCTGGAATGAAAAACTGTTTTTT. It translates to CASSQVWNEKLFF.